This T cell receptor (beta chain) was found in a study of shared clonotypes between healthy human individuals. Study-wide points: Rarefaction showed sorted-subset sequencing was incomplete despite large depth. Researchers found naive subsets generally carried larger estimated richness than memory subsets.

About this clone: Its target is not known.

Everyone who donated was a Caucasian adult who lived in Nashville, Tennessee. From CD4+ cells came CD45RA+ naive and CD45RA-negative memory subsets. Clones were sequenced by immunoSEQ multiplex PCR, and TCRdb holds only the in-frame ones, with some missing. This sample has about 2,500,000 clones, with around nine tenths found just once. The specimen was naive CD4+ T cells sorted from blood. Subset: CD45RA+ positively selected. This sequence was found in a man aged 18 to 35 in good health.

The CDR3 coding sequence is TGTGCCAGCAGTTACATGGACTCCAGCTCTGGAAACACCATATATTTT. It encodes CASSYMDSSSGNTIYF. The chain uses TRBV6-5 and TRBJ1-3; D not resolved. There are 16 residues in the CDR3. Per germline, CDR1 MNHEY and CDR2 SVGAGI. V lost 2 bases and J 0 bases, leaving 11 bases between the germline ends.